This T cell receptor beta chain was recorded in a study of shared clonotypes between healthy human individuals. Cells designated naive CD8 were CD45RO-negative and were positively selected for CCR7, with terminally differentiated effector memory CD45RA+ cells excluded. CDR1 and CDR2 from the germline V gene are SQVTM and ANQGSEA. Trimming stripped 4 bases from V and 0 bases from J, with 10 bases between. This CDR3 has 14 residues. The data were produced by immunoSEQ multiplex PCR, yet TCRdb's version contains in-frame clones alone and is incomplete. The data show some 2,000,000 clones, about 94% seen once. This clone has only one observation.

The source material was naive CD8+ T cells sorted from blood. The chain couples TRBV29-1 to TRBJ1-3; perhaps TRBD1 as D (5 bases). The sequence was collected from a man aged 18 to 29 in good health. CDR3 residues: CSVGGPDSGNTIYF. Written as DNA, the CDR3 is TGCAGCGTTGGGGGACCGGACTCTGGAAACACCATATATTTT. The full variable domain, rest sourced from reference TRBV29-1 and TRBJ1-3, is SAVISQKPSRDICQRGTSLTIQCQVDSQVTMMFWYRQQPGQSLTLIATANQGSEATYESGFVIDKFPISRPNLTFSTLTVSNMSPEDSSIYLCSVGGPDSGNTIYFGEGSWLTVV.